The next 24 T cell receptor beta chains were all read from a single sample in a study of shared clonotypes between healthy human individuals (dated by TCRdb to 2020 to 2021). Libraries were built with the immunoSEQ multiplex PCR assay. This is the immuneACCESS table as TCRdb keeps it, with only in-frame sequences that have V and J called. A part of the clones is gone; compared with another copy, unresolved V genes explain less than half, and the rest is unexplained. This sample comprises more than 900,000 clones, about 84% of them detected only once. The top ten constitute roughly 0.61% of the sample. Sequencing input: memory CD4+ T cells from PBMCs. Read against the paper, the sample's cell subset or site label means: CD45RA-negative fraction. These TCRs come from a man between 18 and 29 years old in good health. Some clones in this sample may be carry-over from other donors' samples.

In the case of this clone: Distinct nucleotide sequences in the sample also encode this CDR3. This rearrangement joins TRBV18 to TRBJ2-3, with TRBD2 matching over 10 bases. With V trimmed by 3 bases and J by 0 bases, 0 bases remained unmatched. CDR1 is KGHSH and CDR2 is LQKENI in the germline V gene. CDR3 size: 15 residues. DNA of the CDR3: TGTGCCAGCTCACCGACTAGCGGGAGCACAGATACGCAGTATTTT. Protein sequence: CASSPTSGSTDTQYF.

The genes are TRBV18 and TRBJ2-3; perhaps TRBD1 as D (5 bases). The CDR3 totals 14 residues. The germline gives CDR1 KGHSH, CDR2 LQKENI. The V and J ends lost 6 bases and 2 bases respectively, with 12 bases between them. The CDR3 loop is CASSLGAATDTQYF. As DNA, the CDR3 is TGTGCCAGCTCCCTAGGGGCTGCCACAGATACGCAGTATTTT. Combining the CDR3 with reference TRBV18 and TRBJ2-3 gives the whole variable domain NAGVMQNPRHLVRRRGQEARLRCSPMKGHSHVYWYRQLPEEGLKFMVYLQKENIIDESGMPKERFSAEFPKEGPSILRIQQVVRGDSAAYFCASSLGAATDTQYFGPGTRLTVL.

This chain links TRBV28 with TRBJ1-1; no firm D call. CDR3 length equals 14 residues. Per germline, CDR1 MDHEN and CDR2 SYDVKM. V lost 7 bases, J lost 3 bases, and 15 bases lay in between. DNA of the CDR3: TGTGCCAGCACCCTACCGGGTTCCTACACTGAAGCTTTCTTT. The encoded protein is CASTLPGSYTEAFF.

The chain combines TRBV7-6 with TRBJ1-1; perhaps TRBD1 as D (6 bases). CDR1 is SGHVS and CDR2 is FNYEAQ in the germline V gene. The CDR3 loop spans 14 amino acids. Deletions cut 3 bases from V and 1 base from J, with 9 bases between. CDR3 residues: CASSLGHQNTEAFF. CDR3 DNA: TGTGCCAGCAGCTTGGGACACCAGAACACTGAAGCTTTCTTT.

The chain combines TRBV4-1 with TRBJ1-1; D gene ambiguous. CDR1 is MGHRA and CDR2 is YSYEKL in the germline V gene. The CDR3 consists of 14 residues. V was pared by 3 bases and J by 5 bases, with 13 bases between. The DNA for the CDR3 is TGCGCCAGCAGCCAGGGTCCCCACGGGACTGAAGCTTTCTTT. This sequence encodes CASSQGPHGTEAFF.

This chain links TRBV5-1 with TRBJ2-3; tentative D call: TRBD1 (6 bases). Germline V CDR1 and CDR2: SGHRS, YFSETQ. This CDR3 region has 13 residues. V lost 4 bases to trimming and J lost 5 bases, with 11 bases between them. CDR3 residues: CASSRGHQDTQYF. As DNA, the CDR3 is TGCGCCAGCAGCAGGGGACACCAAGATACGCAGTATTTT.

This CDR3 is CASVLGMNTEAFF. For the CDR3, the DNA is TGTGCCAGCGTCCTGGGAATGAACACTGAAGCTTTCTTT. The V and J genes are TRBV2 and TRBJ1-1; no reliable D call. The CDR3 extends over 13 amino acids. Germline CDR1 and CDR2: SNHLY and FYNNEI. Trimming left V 8 bases short and J 0 bases short, with 10 bases between.

V usage is TRBV5-1 and J usage is TRBJ2-1, with D perhaps TRBD2 (6 bases). The CDR3 loop spans 16 amino acids. With 1 base removed from V and 2 bases from J, the gap between germline ends came to 13 bases. Germline V gene lookup returns CDR1 SGHRS and CDR2 YFSETQ. In DNA form, the CDR3 reads TGCGCCAGCAGCTTGCGTGCCGGGAGCACCTACAATGAGCAGTTCTTC. As protein: CASSLRAGSTYNEQFF. Full variable domain (rest looked up from reference TRBV5-1 and TRBJ2-1): KAGVTQTPRYLIKTRGQQVTLSCSPISGHRSVSWYQQTPGQGLQFLFEYFSETQRNKGNFPGRFSGRQFSNSRSEMNVSTLELGDSALYLCASSLRAGSTYNEQFFGPGTRLTVL.

This chain connects TRBV10-3 to TRBJ1-2, with D possibly TRBD1 on 6 matching bases. Germline assignment: CDR1 ENHRY and CDR2 SYGVKD. V lost 2 bases and J lost 0, with 13 bases in between. The CDR3 totals 16 residues. Written as DNA, the CDR3 is TGTGCCATCAGTGAGATGCAGGGGACCACTAACTATGGCTACACCTTC. Amino acids: CAISEMQGTTNYGYTF.

This chain links TRBV18 with TRBJ1-4; D is perhaps TRBD1 (6 bases). The CDR3 sequence is 14 residues long. V was shortened by 3 bases and J by 7 bases, with 12 bases between the two germline ends. Germline CDR1 KGHSH, CDR2 LQKENI. The CDR3 DNA reads TGTGCCAGCTCACCCGTGGGCAGGGGTGAAAAACTGTTTTTT. This codes for CASSPVGRGEKLFF. Complete variable domain (other parts from reference TRBV18 and TRBJ1-4): NAGVMQNPRHLVRRRGQEARLRCSPMKGHSHVYWYRQLPEEGLKFMVYLQKENIIDESGMPKERFSAEFPKEGPSILRIQQVVRGDSAAYFCASSPVGRGEKLFFGSGTQLSVL.

The chain joins TRBV6-1 to TRBJ2-1; 14 bases fit TRBD2. After removal of 6 bases from V and 15 bases from J, the junction contained 10 bases not matched to a gene. This CDR3 is built from 14 residues. The germline CDR1 and CDR2 sequences are MNHNS and SASEGT. This CDR3 is CASRPGLAGEAGFF. The CDR3 nucleotides read TGTGCCAGCAGGCCGGGACTAGCGGGGGAGGCCGGGTTCTTC.

This clone was found once. This chain connects TRBV7-2 to TRBJ2-3; 8 bases line up with TRBD2. Germline V lookup: CDR1 SGHTA, CDR2 FQGNSA. V lost 5 bases to trimming and J lost 0 bases; unmatched junction nucleotides: 7. This CDR3 is 16 amino acids long. CDR3 DNA sequence: TGTGCCAGCAGCCCGTCACTAGCGGAGAGCACAGATACGCAGTATTTT. It encodes CASSPSLAESTDTQYF. Based on the CDR3 plus reference TRBV7-2 and TRBJ2-3, the full variable domain is GAGVSQSPSNKVTEKGKDVELRCDPISGHTALYWYRQSLGQGLEFLIYFQGNSAPDKSGLPSDRFSAERTGGSVSTLTIQRTQQEDSAVYLCASSPSLAESTDTQYFGPGTRLTVL.

This sequence joins TRBV7-9 and TRBJ1-2; 7 positions match TRBD1. This CDR3 spans 14 amino acids. The V gene's germline CDR1 is SEHNR and CDR2 FQNEAQ (reference sequence). Unmatched junction bases numbered 10, after V lost 5 bases and J lost 7 bases. The DNA of the CDR3 is TGTGCCAGCAGCCCCGACAGGGTTCTTCGTGGCTACACCTTC. As protein: CASSPDRVLRGYTF.

About this clone: Relative to the germline gene, one junction end is altered; a read error may explain this. This sequence joins TRBV27 and TRBJ1-2; D remains unclear. Germline V gene data show CDR1 as MNHEY and CDR2 as SMNVEV (reference sequence). The CDR3 consists of 15 residues. The CDR3 sequence: CAGSLSGPRGYGYTF. In DNA form, the CDR3 reads TGTGCCGGCAGTTTATCAGGACCTAGAGGGTATGGCTACACCTTC.

The rearrangement uses TRBV11-2 and TRBJ2-3; D is ambiguous. CDR1 is SGHAT, CDR2 FQNNGV, per germline. The CDR3 runs 15 residues. The V end was cut by 1 base, the J end by 2 bases, with 10 bases between. The CDR3 spells CASSLVGQSTDTQYF. The CDR3 DNA reads as TGTGCCAGCAGCTTAGTGGGCCAGTCCACAGATACGCAGTATTTT. Filled out from reference TRBV11-2 and TRBJ2-3, the complete variable domain reads EAGVAQSPRYKIIEKRQSVAFWCNPISGHATLYWYQQILGQGPKLLIQFQNNGVVDDSQLPKDRFSAERLKGVDSTLKIQPAKLEDSAVYLCASSLVGQSTDTQYFGPGTRLTVL.

V is TRBV10-2 and J is TRBJ2-7; maybe TRBD1 (5 bases). The CDR3 contains 16 residues. V lost 0 bases, J lost 4 bases, and 16 bases lay in between. CDR1 WSHSY and CDR2 SAAADI come from the germline V gene. CDR3 nucleotides: TGCGCCAGCAGTGAGTCTCCAGTCCTCAAGGGGTACGAGCAGTACTTC. Encoded protein: CASSESPVLKGYEQYF.

V usage is TRBV11-3 and J usage is TRBJ2-1; 11 positions agree with TRBD2. V lost 4 bases and J lost 12; bases outside the gene matches: 11. The length of the CDR3 is 15 residues. Germline values: CDR1 SGHNT, CDR2 YENEEA. This CDR3 reads CASSSPRLAGIRQFF. In DNA, the CDR3 is TGTGCCAGCAGCTCCCCCCGACTAGCGGGAATTAGGCAGTTCTTC.

This chain connects TRBV5-1 to TRBJ1-2, with D hard to call. The CDR3 has 16 residues. V gave up 1 base and J gave up 4 bases, with 17 bases separating them. CDR1 and CDR2 (germline): SGHRS, YFSETQ. CDR3 residues: CASSLFPAASSYGYTF. The CDR3 bases are TGCGCCAGCAGCTTGTTTCCGGCAGCCTCTAGCTATGGCTACACCTTC.

This clone was picked up one time. V gene TRBV6-1 combines with J gene TRBJ2-6, with TRBD1 as a possible D gene (6 bases). Germline values: CDR1 MNHNS, CDR2 SASEGT. Trimming took 4 bases from V and 8 from J, leaving 12 bases between them. The CDR3 is made up of 14 amino acids. This CDR3 reads CASSVHRVPNVLTF. The CDR3 nucleotides are TGTGCCAGCAGTGTACACAGGGTACCCAACGTCCTGACTTTC.

DNA for the CDR3: TGTGCCAGCAGCCCGGGGGGACAGCCTTTCTACACCTTC. Translating it yields CASSPGGQPFYTF. J is TRBJ1-2 and V is TRBV28; TRBD1 agrees at 7 bases. J gave up 10 bases and V 6 bases, and 11 bases lay outside the gene matches. CDR3 length: 13 amino acids. Germline V gives CDR1 MDHEN, CDR2 SYDVKM.

This clone was seen once. This chain links TRBV10-2 with TRBJ2-1, with D possibly being TRBD2 (6 bases). CDR3 length: 12 residues. With 6 bases removed from V and 7 bases from J, the gap between germline ends came to 10 bases. Looked up from germline, CDR1 is WSHSY and CDR2 is SAAADI. The CDR3 nucleotides are TGCGCCAGCAGCGGGACTTTGAATGAGCAGTTCTTC. Translating it yields CASSGTLNEQFF.

The chain employs TRBV6-1 and TRBJ2-3; D unresolved. CDR3 length: 14 amino acids. Germline CDR1 is MNHNS and CDR2 is SASEGT. The ends were cut back, 8 bases at V and 1 base at J, with 13 bases in the middle. CDR3 nucleotide sequence: TGTGCCAGCGGTCCTGTTGGGGGCACAGATACGCAGTATTTT. Protein product: CASGPVGGTDTQYF.

The chain couples TRBV5-1 to TRBJ2-5, with 8 positions matching TRBD2. Germline V gene data show CDR1 as SGHRS and CDR2 as YFSETQ. There are 15 residues in the CDR3. J was trimmed by 2 bases and V by 3 bases; bases with no gene match: 6. CDR3 residues: CASSSRASGQETQYF. DNA for the CDR3: TGCGCCAGCAGCTCGCGGGCTAGCGGGCAAGAGACCCAGTACTTC. Supplemented by reference TRBV5-1 and TRBJ2-5, the full variable domain reads KAGVTQTPRYLIKTRGQQVTLSCSPISGHRSVSWYQQTPGQGLQFLFEYFSETQRNKGNFPGRFSGRQFSNSRSEMNVSTLELGDSALYLCASSSRASGQETQYFGPGTRLLVL.

This clone showed up just a few times. The gene calls are TRBV28 and TRBJ2-2; the match to TRBD2 covers 8 bases. The germline gives CDR1 MDHEN, CDR2 SYDVKM. V lost 7 bases and J lost 0; bases outside the gene matches: 4. The CDR3 totals 15 residues. DNA for the CDR3: TGTGCCAGCACCGACGGGGGGGCGAACACCGGGGAGCTGTTTTTT. Its translation is CASTDGGANTGELFF.